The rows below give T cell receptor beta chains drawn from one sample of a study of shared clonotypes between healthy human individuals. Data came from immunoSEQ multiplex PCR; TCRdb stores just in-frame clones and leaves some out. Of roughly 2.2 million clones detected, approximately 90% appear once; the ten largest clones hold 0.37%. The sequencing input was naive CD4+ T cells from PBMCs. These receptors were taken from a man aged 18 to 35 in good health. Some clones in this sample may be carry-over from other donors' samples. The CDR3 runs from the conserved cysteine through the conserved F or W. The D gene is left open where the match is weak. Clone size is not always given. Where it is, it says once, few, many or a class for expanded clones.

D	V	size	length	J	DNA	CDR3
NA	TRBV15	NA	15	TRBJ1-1	TGTGCCACCAGCCCCCCCTTCCCAGGGCACACTGAAGCTTTCTTT	CATSPPFPGHTEAFF
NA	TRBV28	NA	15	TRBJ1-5	TGTGCCAGCAGCCCCCCGGGTGGGCGCAATCAGCCCCAGCATTTT	CASSPPGGRNQPQHF
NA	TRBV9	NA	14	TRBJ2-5	TGTGCCAGCAGCACTCAGGGGCGGTGGGAGACCCAGTACTTC	CASSTQGRWETQYF
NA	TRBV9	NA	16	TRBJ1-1	TGTGCCAGCAGCGCCTTTTCAGACGCAGCGAACACTGAAGCTTTCTTT	CASSAFSDAANTEAFF
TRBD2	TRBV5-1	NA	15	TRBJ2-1	TGCGCCAGCAGCTTGGCTAGCGGGATGTACAATGAGCAGTTCTTC	CASSLASGMYNEQFF
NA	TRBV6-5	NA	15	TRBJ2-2	TGTGCCAGCAGCCCCGACATATCGAACACCGGGGAGCTGTTTTTT	CASSPDISNTGELFF
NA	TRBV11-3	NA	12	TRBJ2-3	TGTGCCAGCAGCAAAAACACAGATACGCAGTATTTT	CASSKNTDTQYF
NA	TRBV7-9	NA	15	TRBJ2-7	TGTGCCAGCAGCTCCCAGGGGACGCTGCCGTACGAGCAGTACTTC	CASSSQGTLPYEQYF
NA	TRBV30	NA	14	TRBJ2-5	TGTGCCTGGAGTGTACTTCTGGGCGTCGAGACCCAGTACTTC	CAWSVLLGVETQYF
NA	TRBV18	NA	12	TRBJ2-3	TGTGCCAGCTCCCCAGAGGAAGATACGCAGTATTTT	CASSPEEDTQYF
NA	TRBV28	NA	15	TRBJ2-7	TGTGCCAGCAGTTTAGGGGGGTCCCGCATATACGAGCAGTACTTC	CASSLGGSRIYEQYF
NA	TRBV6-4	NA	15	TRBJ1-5	TGTGCCAGCAGTGAAAACGGGGGGAGCAATCAGCCCCAGCATTTT	CASSENGGSNQPQHF
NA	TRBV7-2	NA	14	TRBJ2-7	TGTGCCAGCAGCTTACAAGTCAGCAACTACGAGCAGTACTTC	CASSLQVSNYEQYF
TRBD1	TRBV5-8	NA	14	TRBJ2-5	TGTGCCAGCAGCGGAGACAGGGTCGGGGAGACCCAGTACTTC	CASSGDRVGETQYF
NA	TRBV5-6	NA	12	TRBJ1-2	TGTGCCAGCAGCTTGTGGGGCTATGGCTACACCTTC	CASSLWGYGYTF
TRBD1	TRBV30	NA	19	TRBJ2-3	TGTGCCTGGAGTGGCGGGGGCGGACAGGGGGCGACTAGCACAGATACGCAGTATTTT	CAWSGGGGQGATSTDTQYF
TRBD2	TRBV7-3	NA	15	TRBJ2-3	TGTGCCAGCAGCTTACTAGCGGCTAGCACAGATACGCAGTATTTT	CASSLLAASTDTQYF
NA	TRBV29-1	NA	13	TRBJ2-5	TGCAGCGCCGAGGGGGAAATCCAAGAGACCCAGTACTTC	CSAEGEIQETQYF
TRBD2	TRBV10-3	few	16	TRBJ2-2	TGTGCCATCAGGCCCTTAGCGGGAGAACAGAACGGGGAGCTGTTTTTT	CAIRPLAGEQNGELFF
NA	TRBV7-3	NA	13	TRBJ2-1	TGTGCCAGCAGCTTATCTCCAATCAATGAGCAGTTCTTC	CASSLSPINEQFF
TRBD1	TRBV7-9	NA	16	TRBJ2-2	TGTGCCAGCAGCCCCTCAGGCAGGGGGCTCACCGGGGAGCTGTTTTTT	CASSPSGRGLTGELFF
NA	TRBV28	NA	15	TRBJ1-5	TGTGCCAGCAGTCCGCGGACGGTCGGAGGGCAGCCCCAGCATTTT	CASSPRTVGGQPQHF
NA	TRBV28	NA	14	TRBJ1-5	TGTGCCAGCAGTGGATGGGGGGGCAATCAGCCCCAGCATTTT	CASSGWGGNQPQHF
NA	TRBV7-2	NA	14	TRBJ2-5	TGTGCCAGCAGCTTAGATCCTGGGGGGCGGACCCAGTACTTC	CASSLDPGGRTQYF
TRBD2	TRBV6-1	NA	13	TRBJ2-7	TGTGCCAGCAAGCGGCTAGCGGGAGGCGAGCAGTACTTC	CASKRLAGGEQYF
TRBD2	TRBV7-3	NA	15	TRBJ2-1	TGTGCCAGCAGCCCAGCTAGCGGGAGCTACAATGAGCAGTTCTTC	CASSPASGSYNEQFF
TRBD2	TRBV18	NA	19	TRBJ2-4	TGTGCCAGCTCACACGGGACTAGCGGGAGGGCCTCCTTTGAAAACATTCAGTACTTC	CASSHGTSGRASFENIQYF
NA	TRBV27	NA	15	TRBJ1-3	TGTGCCAGCAGTCTCGGCGGGGGGCCTGGAAACACCATATATTTT	CASSLGGGPGNTIYF
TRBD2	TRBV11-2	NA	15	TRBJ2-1	TGTGCCAGCAGCTGGACTAGCGGGAGTACGAGTGAGCAGTTCTTC	CASSWTSGSTSEQFF
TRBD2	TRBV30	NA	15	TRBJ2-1	TGTGCCTGGAGGGGACTAGCGGGAACCTACAATGAGCAGTTCTTC	CAWRGLAGTYNEQFF
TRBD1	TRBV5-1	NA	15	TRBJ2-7	TGCGCCAGCAGCCCGGACAGGGGATCGGCCTACGAGCAGTACTTC	CASSPDRGSAYEQYF
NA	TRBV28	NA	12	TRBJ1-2	TGTGCCAGCAGCCAACTGAGCTATGGCTACACCTTC	CASSQLSYGYTF
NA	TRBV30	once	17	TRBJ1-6	TGTGCCTGGAGTGTAAGCAGGGATAGCTCCTATAATTCACCCCTCCACTTT	CAWSVSRDSSYNSPLHF
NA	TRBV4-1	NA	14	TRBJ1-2	TGCGCCAGCAGGCGGCAGGGGCAGGAGTATGGCTACACCTTC	CASRRQGQEYGYTF
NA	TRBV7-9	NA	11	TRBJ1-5	TGTGCCAGCAGCCTCCATCAGCCCCAGCATTTT	CASSLHQPQHF
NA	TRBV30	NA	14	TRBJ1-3	TGTGCCTTATTAAGGACTGGCTCTGGAAACACCATATATTTT	CALLRTGSGNTIYF
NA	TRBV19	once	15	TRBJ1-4	TGTGCCAGTGCCTGGGCGGGTGCAACTAATGAAAAACTGTTTTTT	CASAWAGATNEKLFF
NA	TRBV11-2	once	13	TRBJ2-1	TGTGCCAGCAGGGCCTTCACCTACAATGAGCAGTTCTTC	CASRAFTYNEQFF
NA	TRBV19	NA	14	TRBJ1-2	TGTGCCAGTAGCCGGGACCGAGCTAACTATGGCTACACCTTC	CASSRDRANYGYTF
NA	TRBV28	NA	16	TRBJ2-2	TGTGCCAGCAGTGCAGATTGGGTGGGGAGCACCGGGGAGCTGTTTTTT	CASSADWVGSTGELFF
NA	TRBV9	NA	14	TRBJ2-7	TGTGCCAGCAGCGCACTAGCTGGGGAGAGCGAGCAGTACTTC	CASSALAGESEQYF
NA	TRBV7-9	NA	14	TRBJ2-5	TGTGCCAGCAGCTTAGGATTAGGCCAAGAGACCCAGTACTTC	CASSLGLGQETQYF
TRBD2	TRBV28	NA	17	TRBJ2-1	TGTGCCAGCAGCCGGACTAGCGGGAGAATAACCTACAATGAGCAGTTCTTC	CASSRTSGRITYNEQFF
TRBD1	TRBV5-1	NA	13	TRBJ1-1	TGCGCCAGCAGCGCGGGACAGTCGGAGCGAGCTTTCTTT	CASSAGQSERAFF
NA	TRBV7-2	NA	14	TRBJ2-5	TGTGCCAGCATCCCCAGGGTGGGTGCTGAGACCCAGTACTTC	CASIPRVGAETQYF
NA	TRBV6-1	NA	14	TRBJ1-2	TGTGCCAGCACTCGGGACTGGACTAACTATGGCTACACCTTC	CASTRDWTNYGYTF
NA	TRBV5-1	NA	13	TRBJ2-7	TGCGCCAGCAGCCGCGACACAGCTTACGAGCAGTACTTC	CASSRDTAYEQYF
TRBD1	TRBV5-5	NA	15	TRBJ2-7	TGTGCCAGCAGCCCCCTGGACAGGGGGTCCTACGAGCAGTACTTC	CASSPLDRGSYEQYF
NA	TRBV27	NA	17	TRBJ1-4	TGTGCCAGCAGTTCAAGATCGAGCCCTGCAACTAATGAAAAACTGTTTTTT	CASSSRSSPATNEKLFF